This T cell receptor (beta chain) was documented in a study of CD8+CD57+ T cells in acquired aplastic anemia. Turning to the study itself: The average for DNA from sorted CD4+ and CD8+ cells was roughly 3 ug. Healthy-donor CD4+ cells averaged approximately 9.8 million reads. Findings of the study overall: There were over 25 CD8+ CDR3 sequences that occurred in both patients and controls. Patients showed no significant difference from controls in CD8+ Simpson's diversity.

The CDR3 totals 18 residues. Germline CDR1 reads SNHLY; CDR2 reads FYNNEI. The V gene lost 8 bases and the J gene lost 0 bases, with 23 bases spanning the gap. Genomic DNA provided the template from which TCR beta VDJ and CDR3 profiles were obtained. TCRdb re-analysed the reads in MiXCR, keeping a single row per CDR3 protein. The table has about 210,000 distinct CDR3 sequences, about 59% seen once. As regards this clonotype: The antigen is unknown.

The origin of this receptor is a human donor in good health. The chain couples TRBV2 to TRBJ2-1; D remains ambiguous. The sample taken for sequencing was sorted CD4+, CD8+, or CD8+CD57+ T cells (not recorded which) from PBMCs. CDR3 in amino acids: CASEWPRRRGSSYNEQFF. The CDR3 nucleotides read TGTGCCAGCGAATGGCCCAGGCGGCGCGGAAGCTCCTACAATGAGCAGTTCTTC.